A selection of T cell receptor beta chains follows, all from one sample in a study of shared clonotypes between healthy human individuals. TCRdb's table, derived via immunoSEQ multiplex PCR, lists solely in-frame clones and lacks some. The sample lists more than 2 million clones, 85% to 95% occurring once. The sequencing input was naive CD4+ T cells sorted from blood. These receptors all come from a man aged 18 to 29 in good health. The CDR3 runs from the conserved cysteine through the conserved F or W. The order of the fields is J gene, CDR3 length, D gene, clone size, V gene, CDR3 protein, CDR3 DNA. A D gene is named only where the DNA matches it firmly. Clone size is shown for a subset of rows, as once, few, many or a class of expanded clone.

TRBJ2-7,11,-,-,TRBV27,CASSGIGEQYF,TGTGCCAGCAGTGGGATTGGCGAGCAGTACTTC
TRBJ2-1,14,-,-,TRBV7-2,CASSLDGTYNEQFF,TGTGCCAGCAGCTTAGACGGCACGTACAATGAGCAGTTCTTC
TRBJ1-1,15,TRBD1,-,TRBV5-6,CASSWTGTGGSEAFF,TGTGCCAGCAGCTGGACCGGGACAGGGGGCTCTGAAGCTTTCTTT
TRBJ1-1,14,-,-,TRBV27,CASSPRGRRTEAFF,TGTGCCAGCAGTCCCAGGGGCAGGAGGACTGAAGCTTTCTTT
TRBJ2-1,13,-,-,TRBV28,CASSLTGVREQFF,TGTGCCAGCAGTTTAACCGGGGTACGGGAGCAGTTCTTC
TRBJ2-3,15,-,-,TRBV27,CASSLLAGYTDTQYF,TGTGCCAGCAGTTTATTGGCGGGGTACACAGATACGCAGTATTTT
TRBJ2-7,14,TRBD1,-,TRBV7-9,CASSSGQVRHEQYF,TGTGCCAGCAGCAGTGGACAGGTCCGTCACGAGCAGTACTTC
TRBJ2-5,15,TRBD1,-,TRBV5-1,CASSQGTGIKETQYF,TGCGCCAGCAGCCAAGGGACAGGGATAAAAGAGACCCAGTACTTC
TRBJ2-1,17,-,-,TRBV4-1,CASSQAYGGGQYNEQFF,TGCGCCAGCAGCCAAGCTTACGGCGGGGGACAGTACAATGAGCAGTTCTTC
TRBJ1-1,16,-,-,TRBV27,CASSPRTDLENTEAFF,TGTGCCAGCAGTCCGCGGACAGATCTGGAGAACACTGAAGCTTTCTTT
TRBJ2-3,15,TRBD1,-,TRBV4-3,CASSQTGALPDTQYF,TGCGCCAGCAGCCAGACAGGGGCGCTCCCAGATACGCAGTATTTT
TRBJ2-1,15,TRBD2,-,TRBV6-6,CASSFGLAYENEQFF,TGTGCCAGCAGTTTTGGACTAGCGTATGAAAATGAGCAGTTCTTC
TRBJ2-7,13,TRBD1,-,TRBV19,CASGEQGAYEQYF,TGTGCCAGTGGGGAACAGGGGGCCTACGAGCAGTACTTC
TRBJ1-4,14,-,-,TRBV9,CASSVVPSGEKLFF,TGTGCCAGCAGCGTAGTGCCTTCGGGTGAAAAACTGTTTTTT
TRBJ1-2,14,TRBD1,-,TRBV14,CASSQAGQGYGYTF,TGTGCCAGCAGCCAGGCGGGACAGGGGTATGGCTACACCTTC
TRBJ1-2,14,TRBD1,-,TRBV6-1,CASTNNRGTYGYTF,TGTGCCAGCACAAACAACAGGGGAACCTATGGCTACACCTTC
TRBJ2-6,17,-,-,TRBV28,CASSSSNMVAGANVLTF,TGTGCCAGCAGTTCCTCTAATATGGTGGCTGGGGCCAACGTCCTGACTTTC
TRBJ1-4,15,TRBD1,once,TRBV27,CASSSIGTGNEKLFF,TGTGCCAGCAGTTCAATCGGGACAGGGAACGAAAAACTGTTTTTT
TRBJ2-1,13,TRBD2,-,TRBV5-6,CASSSTGTSEGVF,TGTGCCAGCAGCTCAACCGGGACTAGCGAAGGGGTCTTC
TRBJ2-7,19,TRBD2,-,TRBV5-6,CASSHWTVGTSGLTYEQYF,TGTGCCAGCAGCCACTGGACAGTCGGGACTAGCGGCCTAACCTACGAGCAGTACTTC
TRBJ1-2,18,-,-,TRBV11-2,CASSLGGPGRTSNYGYTF,TGTGCCAGCAGCTTAGGAGGGCCGGGACGGACTTCAAACTATGGCTACACCTTC
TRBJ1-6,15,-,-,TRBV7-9,CASSLDGTGNSPLHF,TGTGCCAGCAGCTTAGATGGGACCGGTAATTCACCCCTCCACTTT
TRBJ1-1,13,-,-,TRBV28,CASSLQFLTEAFF,TGTGCCAGCAGCCTACAGTTCCTGACTGAAGCTTTCTTT
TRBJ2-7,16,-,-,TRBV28,CASSPRLGRSSYEQYF,TGTGCCAGCAGCCCTCGACTTGGGAGGAGTTCCTACGAGCAGTACTTC
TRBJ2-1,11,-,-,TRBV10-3,CATQTSHEQFF,TGTGCCACCCAAACTAGTCATGAGCAGTTCTTC
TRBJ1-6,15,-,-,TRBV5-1,CASSLYRTGISPLHF,TGCGCCAGCAGCTTATATCGGACGGGGATCTCACCCCTCCACTTT
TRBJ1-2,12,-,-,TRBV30,CAWSSQGDGYTF,TGTGCCTGGAGCTCACAGGGAGATGGCTACACCTTC
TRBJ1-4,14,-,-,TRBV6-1,CASGSGGLGEKLFF,TGTGCCAGCGGATCGGGGGGGCTGGGTGAAAAACTGTTTTTT
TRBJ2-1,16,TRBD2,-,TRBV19,CASSILAGGNYNEQFF,TGTGCCAGTAGTATCCTAGCGGGGGGTAATTACAATGAGCAGTTCTTC
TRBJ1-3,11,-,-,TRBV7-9,CASSPTITIYF,TGTGCCAGCAGCCCGACCATCACCATATATTTT
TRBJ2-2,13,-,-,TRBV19,CASNVGLGGELFF,TGTGCCAGTAATGTGGGGCTAGGCGGGGAGCTGTTTTTT
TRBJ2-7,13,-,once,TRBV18,CASSQREGDEQYF,TGTGCCAGCTCTCAAAGGGAAGGGGACGAGCAGTACTTC
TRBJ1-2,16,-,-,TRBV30,CAWTFGGVTLNYGYTF,TGTGCCTGGACTTTTGGAGGTGTCACCCTAAACTATGGCTACACCTTC
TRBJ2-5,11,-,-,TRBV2,CASSEARDQYF,TGTGCCAGCAGTGAAGCCCGAGACCAGTACTTC
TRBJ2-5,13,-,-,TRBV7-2,CASSLERQETQYF,TGTGCCAGCAGCTTAGAAAGACAAGAGACCCAGTACTTC
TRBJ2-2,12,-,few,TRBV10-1,CASMGDTGELFF,TGCGCCAGCATGGGGGACACCGGGGAGCTGTTTTTT
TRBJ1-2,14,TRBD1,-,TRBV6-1,CASSAGGSAYGYTF,TGTGCCAGCAGCGCAGGGGGTAGTGCATATGGCTACACCTTC
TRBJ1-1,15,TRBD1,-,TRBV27,CASRDHRGMNTEAFF,TGTGCCAGCAGGGACCACAGGGGCATGAACACTGAAGCTTTCTTT
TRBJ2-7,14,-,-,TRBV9,CASSDGRAFDEQYF,TGTGCCAGCAGCGACGGGAGAGCGTTCGACGAGCAGTACTTC